This T cell receptor (beta chain) was documented in a study of blood T cell repertoires in COVID-19 (dated by TCRdb to the early 2020s). Regarding the research as a whole: Collaborator samples came from the United States, Italy and Spain and covered acute and convalescent phases of COVID-19. The material from the prospective study consisted of cDNA or gDNA derived from T cells, B-cell-depleted T cells, or PBMCs. Deeply sampled blood TCRbeta repertoires from subjects exposed to, actively infected with, or recovered from COVID-19 were included in the dataset. The repertoires were released in a freely available public database intended as a resource for research on the immune response to SARS-CoV-2. The samples were drawn from the first 160 participants of the ongoing ImmuneRACE study and from roughly 1,300 subjects provided by 6 global collaborators. Sample metadata almost always included a de-identified subject ID, COVID-19 status, age in years and sex. Where available, HLA class I and class II types were obtained from metadata supplied by the sample provider rather than from assay-based typing.

Overall study results and their limits: How much clinical and demographic metadata was included differed by source and by participant, and the metadata was provided uncurated.

TCRbeta CDR3 regions were amplified from genomic DNA using the immunoSEQ Assay, a bias-controlled multiplex PCR. In the original analysis: The number of nucleated cells in each sample was estimated from the amplification of reference gene primers within the assay. Sequence reads were collapsed and filtered to measure the absolute abundance of every unique TCRbeta CDR3 rearrangement. Productive Simpson clonality was computed per sample as the square root of Simpson's diversity index over productive rearrangements. The source is immuneACCESS, and TCRdb retained only in-frame sequences with V and J called. Part of the clones is not carried over; for the studies checked, unresolved V genes explain less than half of this, and the remainder is unexplained. D and trimming come from the DNA, and the V and J calls and clone size come from that table. Across this sample there are roughly 39,000 clones, with 85% seen only once. The top ten clonotypes cover 9% to 10% of the sample.

At the junction V is shortened by 3 bases and J by 7 bases; bases outside the gene matches: 5. The CDR3 covers 14 residues, taking in both the cysteine and the phenylalanine. Here the CDR3 DNA is all that survives: 42 bases in frame from base 1. Based on the germline V gene, the CDR1 and CDR2 sequences are SGDLS and YYNGEE. The collaborating institutions used their own protocols to collect whole blood in K2EDTA tubes. For TCRbeta analysis, collaborators shipped samples as frozen whole blood, isolated PBMCs, or DNA extracted from either of those sample types. With regard to this clone: The specificity of this receptor is unknown. The input lacks base qualities; no much larger clone sits a single base away.

The chain uses TRBV9 and TRBJ1-1, and TRBD1 matches 11 of the central bases. This TCR came from a human donor in a cohort sampled during active COVID-19. Sequenced input: peripheral blood. The DNA is as follows: TGTGCCAGCAGCGCAGGACAGGGGGCAATTGAAGCTTTCTTT. Protein translation: CASSAGQGAIEAFF.